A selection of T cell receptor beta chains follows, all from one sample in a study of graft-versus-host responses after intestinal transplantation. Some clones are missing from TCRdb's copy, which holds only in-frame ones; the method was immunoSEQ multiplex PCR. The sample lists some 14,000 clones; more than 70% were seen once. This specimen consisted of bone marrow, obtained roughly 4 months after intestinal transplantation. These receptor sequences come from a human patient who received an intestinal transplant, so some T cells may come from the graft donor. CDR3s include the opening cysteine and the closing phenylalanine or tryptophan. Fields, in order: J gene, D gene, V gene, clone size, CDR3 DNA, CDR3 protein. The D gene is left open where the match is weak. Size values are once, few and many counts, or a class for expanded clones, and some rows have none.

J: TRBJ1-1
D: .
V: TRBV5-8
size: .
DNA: TGTGCCAGCAGCCTTCGGGGTACTGAAGCTTTCTTT
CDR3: CASSLRGTEAFF

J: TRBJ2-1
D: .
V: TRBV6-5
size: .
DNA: TGTGCCAGCAGTCCCTCCGTAGCGGCCGGCGATGAGCAGTTCTTC
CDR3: CASSPSVAAGDEQFF

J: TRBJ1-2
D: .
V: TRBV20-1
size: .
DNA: TGCAGTGCTCACCCGGGGGGTGGCTACACCTTC
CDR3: CSAHPGGGYTF

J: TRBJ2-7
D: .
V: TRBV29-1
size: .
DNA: TGCAGCGTTGAGGCGGACTCTTCTTCCTACGAGCAGTACTTC
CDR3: CSVEADSSSYEQYF

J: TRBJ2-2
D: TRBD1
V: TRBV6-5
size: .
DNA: TGTGCCAGCAGCCGGAGGGGACAGGGGGCCGGGGAGCTGTTTTTT
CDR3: CASSRRGQGAGELFF

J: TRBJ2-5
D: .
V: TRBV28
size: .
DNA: TGTGCCAGCAGCCCTGTTGCTAGCGAGGAGACCCAGTACTTC
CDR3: CASSPVASEETQYF

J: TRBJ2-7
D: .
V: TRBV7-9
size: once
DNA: TGTGCCAGCAGCTTAGCGCTTGGCAGCACCTACGAGCAGTACTTC
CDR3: CASSLALGSTYEQYF

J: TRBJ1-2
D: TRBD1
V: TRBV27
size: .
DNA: TGTGCCAGCAGTTTGGGACAGAACTATGGCTACACCTTC
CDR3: CASSLGQNYGYTF

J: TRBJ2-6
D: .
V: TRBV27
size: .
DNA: TGTGCCAGCAGTCCCCCCTCGGGTGGGGCCGGGGCCAACGTCCTGACTTTC
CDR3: CASSPPSGGAGANVLTF

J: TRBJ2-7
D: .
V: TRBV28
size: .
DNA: TGTGCCAGCAGTTTCTCCGGGGGTACCTACGAGCAGTACTTC
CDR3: CASSFSGGTYEQYF

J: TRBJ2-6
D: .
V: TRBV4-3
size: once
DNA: TGCGCCAGCAGCCAAGACGGAAACTCTGGGGCCAACGTCCTGACTTTC
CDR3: CASSQDGNSGANVLTF

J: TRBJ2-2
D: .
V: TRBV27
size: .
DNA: TGTGCCAGCAGCCCGCTCGGGGGGAACACCGGGGAGCTGTTTTTT
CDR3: CASSPLGGNTGELFF

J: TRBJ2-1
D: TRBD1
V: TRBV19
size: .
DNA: TGTGCCACCGGGACAGGTCTAAATGAGCAGTTCTTC
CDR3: CATGTGLNEQFF

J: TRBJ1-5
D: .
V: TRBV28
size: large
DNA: TGTGCCAGCAGTTTGACCAGGGTTAGCAATCAGCCCCAGCATTTT
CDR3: CASSLTRVSNQPQHF

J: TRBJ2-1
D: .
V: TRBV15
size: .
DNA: TGTGCCACCAGCAGAGGCACTAGCATCCCCTACAATGAGCAGTTCTTC
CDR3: CATSRGTSIPYNEQFF

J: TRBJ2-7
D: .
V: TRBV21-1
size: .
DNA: TGTGCCAGCAGCAAAAAGCAGGAGGACTACGAGCAGTACTTC
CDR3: CASSKKQEDYEQYF

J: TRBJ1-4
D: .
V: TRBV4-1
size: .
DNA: TGCGCCAGCAGCCACCGACCTGGATCAGATGCAACTAATGAAAAACTGTTTTTT
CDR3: CASSHRPGSDATNEKLFF

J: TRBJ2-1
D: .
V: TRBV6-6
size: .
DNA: TGTGCCAGCAGTTGGACGGGCAATGAGCAGTTCTTC
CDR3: CASSWTGNEQFF

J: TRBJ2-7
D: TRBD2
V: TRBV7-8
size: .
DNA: TGTGCCAGCAGCCCGGAGGGACAAAGCGGGAGAAACCCCTACGAGCAGTACTTC
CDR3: CASSPEGQSGRNPYEQYF

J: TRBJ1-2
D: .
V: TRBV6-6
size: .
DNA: TGTGCCAGCAGTTACTCGGGGGGCGGCTATGGCTACACCTTC
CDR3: CASSYSGGGYGYTF

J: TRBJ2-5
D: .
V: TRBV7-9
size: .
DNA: TGTGCCAGCAGCTTCCGTCCCGGCAGGGATCAAGAGACCCAGTACTTC
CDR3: CASSFRPGRDQETQYF

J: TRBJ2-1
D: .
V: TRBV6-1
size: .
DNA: TGTGCCAGCAGTGAAGCGGCAGCTTTCTACAATGAGCAGTTCTTC
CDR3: CASSEAAAFYNEQFF

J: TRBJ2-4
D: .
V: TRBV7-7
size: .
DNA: TGTGCCAGCACTCCGGGGACAACCTTAAGCATTCAGTACTTC
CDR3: CASTPGTTLSIQYF

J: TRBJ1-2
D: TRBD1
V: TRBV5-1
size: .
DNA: TGCGCCAGCAGCTTGGGGGGGACAGACTATGGCTACACCTTC
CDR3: CASSLGGTDYGYTF

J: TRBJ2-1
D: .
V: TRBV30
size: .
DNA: TGTGCCTGGGGCGGTAATGAGCAGTTCTTC
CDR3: CAWGGNEQFF

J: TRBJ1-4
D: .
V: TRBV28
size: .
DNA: TGTGCCAGCAGTTTGAAGGGACTCCTTAATGAAAAACTGTTTTTT
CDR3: CASSLKGLLNEKLFF

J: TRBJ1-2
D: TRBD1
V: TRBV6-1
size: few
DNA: TGTGCCAGCACATCGACAGGGGTCGGCTACACCTTC
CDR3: CASTSTGVGYTF

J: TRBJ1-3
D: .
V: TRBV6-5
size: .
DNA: TGTGCCAGCAGTCGGGAGGTCGGTGGAAACACCATATATTTT
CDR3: CASSREVGGNTIYF

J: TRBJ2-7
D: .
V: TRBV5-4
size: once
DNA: TGTGCCAGCAGCTTGGATTCATACTCCTACGAGCAGTACTTC
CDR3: CASSLDSYSYEQYF

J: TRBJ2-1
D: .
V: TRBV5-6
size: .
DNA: TGTGCCAGCAGCACGCCGACTCCATACGTGGGGAATGAGCAGTTCTTC
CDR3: CASSTPTPYVGNEQFF

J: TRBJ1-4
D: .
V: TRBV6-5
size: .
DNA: TGTGCCAGCAGTTACTCGGCAGGGCAAAATGAAAAACTGTTTTTT
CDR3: CASSYSAGQNEKLFF

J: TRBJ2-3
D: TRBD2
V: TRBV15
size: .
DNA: TGTGCCACCAGCGGAGGGAGGGACACAGATACGCAGTATTTT
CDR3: CATSGGRDTDTQYF

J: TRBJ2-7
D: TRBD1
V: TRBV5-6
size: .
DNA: TGTGCCAGCAGCTTGGTCCCGGACAGGTTCTACGAGCAGTACTTC
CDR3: CASSLVPDRFYEQYF

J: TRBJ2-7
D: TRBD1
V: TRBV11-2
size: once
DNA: TGTGCCAGCAGCCCCGGGACAGGAGCCTACGAGCAGTACTTC
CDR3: CASSPGTGAYEQYF

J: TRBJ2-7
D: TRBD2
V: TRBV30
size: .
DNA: TGTGCCTGGAGTAGTAGCGGGAGGTTATCGTTCACCACGGTGGCCTACGAGCAGTACTTC
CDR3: CAWSSSGRLSFTTVAYEQYF

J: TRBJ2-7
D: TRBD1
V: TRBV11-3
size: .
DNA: TGTGCCAGCAGCGCCAAAGTCCCCACAGGGGCAAATACCCCGACCTACGAGCAGTACTTC
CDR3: CASSAKVPTGANTPTYEQYF

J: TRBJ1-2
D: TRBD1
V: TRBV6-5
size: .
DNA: TGTGCCAGCAAACCGGGACAGAGCTATGGCTACACCTTC
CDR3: CASKPGQSYGYTF